Listed below are T cell receptor beta chains from one sample, sequenced in a study of T cell responses to AZD1222 COVID-19 vaccine. Using immunoSEQ multiplex PCR, the repertoire was profiled, and TCRdb retains in-frame clones only, with some absent. The top ten hold roughly 1.7% of the sample, which has about 96,000 clones, 80% to 90% seen once. The source material was peripheral blood, sampled on day 0 of AZD1222 vaccination. Every receptor here comes from an adult in good health. CDR3s include the opening cysteine and the closing phenylalanine or tryptophan. A D gene is named only where the DNA matches it firmly. Clone size is not always given. Where it is, it says once, few, many or a class for expanded clones.

CDR3nt	CDR3aa	len	abundance	v_gene	j_gene	d_gene
TGTGCCAGCAGCCCGACAGGGGCGGCCACCGGGGAGCTGTTTTTT	CASSPTGAATGELFF	15	.	TRBV7-9	TRBJ2-2	TRBD1
TGCGCCAGCAGCCAAGAATCTCCGGGACTTGCTGGAAACACCATATATTTT	CASSQESPGLAGNTIYF	17	.	TRBV4-3	TRBJ1-3	.
TGTGCCAGCAGTTTAGGGTTTGGATGGGACAGGGAGGGCAATCAGCCCCAGCATTTT	CASSLGFGWDREGNQPQHF	19	.	TRBV28	TRBJ1-5	TRBD1
TGTGCCAGCAGCCAACCCCATGGGCTGGCACCCCTCCACTTT	CASSQPHGLAPLHF	14	.	TRBV3-1/TRBV3-2	TRBJ1-6	.
TGTGCCAGCGGGACTAGCGGGGCGCCAGATACGCAGTATTTT	CASGTSGAPDTQYF	14	.	TRBV7-2	TRBJ2-3	TRBD2
TGTGCCATCAGTGTCCGACAGGGAGAGTCCTACGAGCAGTACTTC	CAISVRQGESYEQYF	15	once	TRBV10-3	TRBJ2-7	TRBD1
TGTGCCAGCAGCCGTGACAGGGCCTACGAGCAGTACTTC	CASSRDRAYEQYF	13	.	TRBV6-5	TRBJ2-7	TRBD1
TGTGCCAGCAGCCTTGGGCCCGAGAGGGTGCCCCAGCATTTT	CASSLGPERVPQHF	14	.	TRBV3-1/TRBV3-2	TRBJ1-5	.
TGTGCCAGCAGTTTCTGGGGGCGAAGGAACGAGCAGTACTTC	CASSFWGRRNEQYF	14	.	TRBV27	TRBJ2-7	.
TGTGCCAGCAGTTCCGGGTGGGGACAGGGCTACGAGCAGTACTTC	CASSSGWGQGYEQYF	15	once	TRBV28	TRBJ2-7	TRBD1
TGTGCCAGCAGCTTATACCCGGGAATAGGGAACACTGAAGCTTTCTTT	CASSLYPGIGNTEAFF	16	.	TRBV7-2	TRBJ1-1	.
TGTGCCAGCAGTTTGTCTACTAGCGGGGGGCGAAGAGAGACCCAGTACTTC	CASSLSTSGGRRETQYF	17	.	TRBV28	TRBJ2-5	TRBD2
TGTGCCAGCAGCTTGGCCCAGGGAGGACCCCAGCATTTT	CASSLAQGGPQHF	13	.	TRBV5-4	TRBJ1-5	.
TGCGCCAGCAGCTTAGAGCCTGGAAACACCATATATTTT	CASSLEPGNTIYF	13	.	TRBV5-1	TRBJ1-3	.
TGTGCCAGCAGCGTCTCCTCAGGGGGACCTAATGAAAAACTGTTTTTT	CASSVSSGGPNEKLFF	16	.	TRBV9	TRBJ1-4	TRBD1
TGCGCCAGCAGCCAAGTAAGACTAGGCGATGAGCAGTTCTTC	CASSQVRLGDEQFF	14	once	TRBV4-1	TRBJ2-1	.
TGTGCCAGCAGCTTCCGCCATAGCGGCCAAGAGACCCAGTACTTC	CASSFRHSGQETQYF	15	.	TRBV11-1	TRBJ2-5	.
TGCGCCAGCAGCCAAGATCCGGGGGAGGGCGAGCAGTTCTTC	CASSQDPGEGEQFF	14	.	TRBV4-3	TRBJ2-1	TRBD2
TGTGCCAGTAGTATAGCGGGGACTAGCGGGGGGGCCTGGACAGATACGCAGTATTTT	CASSIAGTSGGAWTDTQYF	19	.	TRBV19	TRBJ2-3	TRBD2
TGCGCCAGCAGCCAAGATAATCGGGGTATTAGTGAAGCTTTCTTT	CASSQDNRGISEAFF	15	.	TRBV4-1	TRBJ1-1	.
TGTGCCAGCAGCTTATCAGGGGGAGGCACTGAAGCTTTCTTT	CASSLSGGGTEAFF	14	.	TRBV7-2	TRBJ1-1	TRBD1
TGTGCCAGCAGTCCTAGGACTGCTTCAGATACGCAGTATTTT	CASSPRTASDTQYF	14	.	TRBV27	TRBJ2-3	.
TGTGCCAGCAGTGAGCTGAGGAACACTGAAGCTTTCTTT	CASSELRNTEAFF	13	.	TRBV6-1	TRBJ1-1	.
TGTGCCAGCAGTTACGAACAGGGTCCTGGCTATGGCTACACCTTC	CASSYEQGPGYGYTF	15	.	TRBV6-5	TRBJ1-2	.
TGTGCCAGCAGCTCCGCGGGCGGCACAGATACGCAGTATTTT	CASSSAGGTDTQYF	14	.	TRBV5-4	TRBJ2-3	.
TGTGCCAGCAGCCAAGATTTTCAGGATCAGCCCCAGCATTTT	CASSQDFQDQPQHF	14	.	TRBV4-2	TRBJ1-5	.
TGTGCCAGCAGCTTCTCCATGAACACTGAAGCTTTCTTT	CASSFSMNTEAFF	13	.	TRBV7-2	TRBJ1-1	.
TGTGCCAGCAGTTTTGGGGGGGCAGATACGCAGTATTTT	CASSFGGADTQYF	13	.	TRBV9	TRBJ2-3	TRBD2
TGCGCCAGCAGCTTGGGGGCTAATAGCAATCAGCCCCAGCATTTT	CASSLGANSNQPQHF	15	.	TRBV5-1	TRBJ1-5	.
TGTGCCAGCAATAGACAGGGGGCTAATGAAAAACTGTTTTTT	CASNRQGANEKLFF	14	.	TRBV2	TRBJ1-4	TRBD1
TGTGCCAGCAGCCCGGACTACCCCTACGAGCAGTACTTC	CASSPDYPYEQYF	13	.	TRBV7-9	TRBJ2-7	.
TGTGCCAGCAGCGTCGGGAGCTCTGGAAACACCATATATTTT	CASSVGSSGNTIYF	14	.	TRBV5-6	TRBJ1-3	.
TGTGCCAGTAGTGACCGCCGTATGGATACGCAGTATTTT	CASSDRRMDTQYF	13	.	TRBV19	TRBJ2-3	.
TGTGAAAGCAACGGCGAGCTAGGGGTTCAGTACTTC	CESNGELGVQYF	12	.	TRBV21-1	TRBJ2-4	.
TGTGCCAGCAGCCAAGTCGGGGTAGCCAAAAACATTCAGTACTTC	CASSQVGVAKNIQYF	15	few	TRBV14	TRBJ2-4	.
TGTGCCAGCAGCTTAAATCCAGGGGCTACTTCACCCCTCCACTTT	CASSLNPGATSPLHF	15	.	TRBV7-3	TRBJ1-6	.